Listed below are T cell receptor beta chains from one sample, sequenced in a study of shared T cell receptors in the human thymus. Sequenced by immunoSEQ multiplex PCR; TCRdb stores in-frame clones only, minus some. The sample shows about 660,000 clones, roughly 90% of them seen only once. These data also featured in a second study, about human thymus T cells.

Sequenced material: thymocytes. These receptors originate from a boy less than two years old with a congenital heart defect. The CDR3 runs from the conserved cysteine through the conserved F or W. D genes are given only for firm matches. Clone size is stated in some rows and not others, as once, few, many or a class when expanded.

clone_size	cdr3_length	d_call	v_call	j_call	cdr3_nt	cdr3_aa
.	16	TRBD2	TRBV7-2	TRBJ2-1	TGTGCCAGCAGCCTCGGACTAGCGGGGGGAGGCGATGAGCAGTTCTTC	CASSLGLAGGGDEQFF
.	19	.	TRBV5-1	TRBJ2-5	TGCGCCAGCAGCTGGGGGACTGAGCGGCCTGGAGGGTACCAAGAGACCCAGTACTTC	CASSWGTERPGGYQETQYF
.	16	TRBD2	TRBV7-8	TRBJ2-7	TGTGCCAGCAGCACCACGGGACTAGCGGGAGACTACGAGCAGTACTTC	CASSTTGLAGDYEQYF
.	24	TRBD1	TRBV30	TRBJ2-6	TGTGCCTGGAGTGTAGAGGGACACCTGTACGCGGTCCCGGGACAGTACTCTGGGGCCAACGTCCTGACTTTC	CAWSVEGHLYAVPGQYSGANVLTF
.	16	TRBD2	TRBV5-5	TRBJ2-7	TGTGCCAGCAGCTTGGGGGGACTAGCGGGAGACTACGAGCAGTACTTC	CASSLGGLAGDYEQYF
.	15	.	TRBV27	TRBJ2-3	TGTGCCAGCAGTCCAAGGACAATATGGACAGATACGCAGTATTTT	CASSPRTIWTDTQYF
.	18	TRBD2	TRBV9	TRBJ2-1	TGTGCCAGCAGCGTAGGAGGGACTAGCGGGAGGGGATGCAATGAGCAGTTCTTC	CASSVGGTSGRGCNEQFF
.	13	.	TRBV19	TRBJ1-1	TGTGCCAGTAGTATAGGTCCCGACACTGAAGCTTTCTTT	CASSIGPDTEAFF
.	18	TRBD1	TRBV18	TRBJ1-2	TGTGCCAGCTCACCACTCAGGATAATACAGGGGAAGAACTATGGCTACACCTTC	CASSPLRIIQGKNYGYTF
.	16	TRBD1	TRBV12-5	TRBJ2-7	TGTGCTAGTGGTTTACTCTCGGGGACAGTTAACTACGAGCAGTACTTC	CASGLLSGTVNYEQYF
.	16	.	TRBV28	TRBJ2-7	TGTGCCAGCAGTTTAGGCAGGCGGGGCGTATCCTACGAGCAGTACTTC	CASSLGRRGVSYEQYF
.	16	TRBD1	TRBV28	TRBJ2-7	TGTGCCAGCAGTCCAGGGGGCTTACCCCCTTCCTACGAGCAGTACTTC	CASSPGGLPPSYEQYF
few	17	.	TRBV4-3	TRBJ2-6	TGCGCCAGCAGCCTGGTCCCCCCACGACAAGAGGCCAACGTCCTGACTTTC	CASSLVPPRQEANVLTF
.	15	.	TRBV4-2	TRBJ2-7	TGTGCCAGCAGCCAAAGTCGACAGGATTTAGGCGAGCAGTACTTC	CASSQSRQDLGEQYF
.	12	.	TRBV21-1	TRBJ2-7	TGTGCCAGCAGTAGGGAGGGGCAGGGTGAGTACTTC	CASSREGQGEYF
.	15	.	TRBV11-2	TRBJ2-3	TGTGCCAGCAGCTTCAGGTGGCCGGGGGCAGATACGCAGTATTTT	CASSFRWPGADTQYF
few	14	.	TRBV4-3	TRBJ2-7	TGCGCCAGCAGCCAAAAGGAGGGTCTGTACGAGCAGTACTTC	CASSQKEGLYEQYF